This T cell receptor beta chain was observed in a study of CD8 T cells in ankylosing spondylitis. Study-wide results and limits: Reportedly, significant enrichment of disease-linked clones occurred in matched ankylosing spondylitis synovial fluid. Earlier reports found some motif variants in synovial fluid and blood in reactive arthritis. Disease-associated clonotypes exhibited CD8+ identity and were relatively infrequent in peripheral blood.

Germline V lookup: CDR1 SQVTM, CDR2 ANQGSEA. Trimming left V 7 bases short and J 3 bases short, with 12 bases between. This CDR3 region has 12 residues. Each CDR3 protein is one row after TCRdb ran MiXCR on the 5' RACE reads. The table has over 25,000 distinct CDR3 sequences, 13% to 15% seen once. As concerns this clonotype: The antigen is undetermined.

The source is a male donor with ankylosing spondylitis or in good health (not recorded which). What was sequenced was blood. V usage is TRBV29-1 and J usage is TRBJ2-5; possible D gene TRBD1, 6 bases. Here the CDR3 reads CSALRGEETQYF. The CDR3 DNA reads TGCAGCGCCCTCAGGGGAGAAGAGACCCAGTACTTC.